This T cell receptor beta chain was captured by sequencing in a study of beta chain features in type 1 diabetes. This clone appeared a few times. Expressed TCRB transcripts were sequenced after all isolated RNA was converted to cDNA. Assay used: immunoSEQ multiplex PCR; TCRdb lists only in-frame clones, some missing. The sample consists of about 360,000 clones, 10% to 15% of them appearing once. Germline CDR1 LGHNA, CDR2 YNFKEQ. The CDR3 length is 13 residues. The J segment lost 0 bases and the V segment lost 6 bases, leaving 1 base of the junction unmatched. The clonotype was recovered from a man aged 18 to 30 in good health. The sample taken for sequencing was naive CD4+ T cells from blood. This chain links TRBV4-2 with TRBJ1-1; TRBD1 agrees at 7 bases. CDR3 residues: CASRDRVNTEAFF. The CDR3 nucleotides are TGTGCCAGCAGAGACAGGGTGAACACTGAAGCTTTCTTT.